A selection of T cell receptor beta chains follows, all from one sample in a study of blood T cell repertoires in COVID-19. Some clones are missing from TCRdb's copy, which holds only in-frame ones; the method was immunoSEQ multiplex PCR. The sample includes about 240,000 clones, roughly 83% of them seen just once. The sequenced sample was peripheral blood. These receptors all stem from a man older than 75 with acute or convalescent COVID-19. Both conserved end residues are part of each CDR3. D genes are given only for firm matches. Rows may omit the clone size; those that give it use once, few, many or a size class.

TRBJ2-2 | TRBV5-7 | TRBD1 | . | TGTGCCAGCAGCATAGGGACAGAATGCAGGAACACCGGGGAGCTGTTTTTT | CASSIGTECRNTGELFF
TRBJ2-7 | TRBV20-1 | TRBD2 | once | TGCAGTGCTAGTAGCGGGGGGGCCTACGAGCAGTACTTC | CSASSGGAYEQYF
TRBJ1-2 | TRBV6-5 | TRBD1 | . | TGTGCCAGCAGAATCCCCGTCGGACAGGGTTATGGCTACACCTTC | CASRIPVGQGYGYTF
TRBJ1-1 | TRBV28 | TRBD1 | . | TGTGCCAGCAGTTCACAGGGGGGGAATGAAGCTTTCTTT | CASSSQGGNEAFF
TRBJ2-2 | TRBV9 | . | . | TGTGCCAGCAGCGTAGCTCCCTCCGTCGGGGAGCTGTTTTTT | CASSVAPSVGELFF
TRBJ1-1 | TRBV5-1 | . | . | TGCGCCAGCAAAACCCCTCTCGGGACTGAAGCTTTCTTT | CASKTPLGTEAFF
TRBJ2-3 | TRBV9 | TRBD2 | . | TGTGCCAGCAGCGTAGGCTCTAGCGGGAGCACAGATACGCAGTATTTT | CASSVGSSGSTDTQYF
TRBJ2-5 | TRBV5-8 | . | . | TGTGCCAGCAGCTTGACAGGGACGTACCAAGAGACCCAGTACTTC | CASSLTGTYQETQYF
TRBJ2-1 | TRBV27 | TRBD2 | . | TGTGCCAGCAGTTCCGTTACCGGGACTAGCGGGAGAAATGAGCAGTTCTTC | CASSSVTGTSGRNEQFF
TRBJ1-5 | TRBV6-5 | . | . | TGTGCCAGCAGCGGACTAGGACTTAGCAATCAGCCCCAGCATTTT | CASSGLGLSNQPQHF
TRBJ1-5 | TRBV19 | . | . | TGTGCCAGTAGTATAGTTAGGGGCGAACAGCCCCAGCATTTT | CASSIVRGEQPQHF
TRBJ2-7 | TRBV28 | . | once | TGTGCCAGCCATACCGGACAGTCCTACGAGCAGTACTTC | CASHTGQSYEQYF
TRBJ1-2 | TRBV9 | . | . | TGTGCCAGCAGCGTAGTCCCCACAGGGTTCAAGGGAAACTATGGCTACACCTTC | CASSVVPTGFKGNYGYTF
TRBJ2-5 | TRBV10-3 | TRBD1 | . | TGTGCCATCAGTGAACCACAGGGGATCCGAGAGACCCAGTACTTC | CAISEPQGIRETQYF
TRBJ1-3 | TRBV18 | TRBD1 | . | TGTGCCAGCTCATCCGGACTGACAGGGGCCGGAAACACCATATATTTT | CASSSGLTGAGNTIYF
TRBJ1-5 | TRBV19 | . | . | TGTGCCAGTAGTACCCAGGGCCTCCCGAATCAGCCCCAGCATTTT | CASSTQGLPNQPQHF
TRBJ1-4 | TRBV5-1 | TRBD1 | . | TGCGCCAGCAGCCCAGGGGGCGGGAGTGAAAAACTGTTTTTT | CASSPGGGSEKLFF
TRBJ1-1 | TRBV3-1/TRBV3-2 | TRBD1 | . | TGTGCCAGCAGCCAAGCAGGGGGCCCCACTGAAGCTTTCTTT | CASSQAGGPTEAFF
TRBJ1-2 | TRBV28 | . | . | TGTGCCAGCAGCGGAGGGGCTACCCTGGGCTATGGCTACACCTTC | CASSGGATLGYGYTF
TRBJ2-7 | TRBV20-1 | TRBD1 | . | TGCAGTGCTAGTCGGACAGGGGGTACCTACGAGCAGTACTTC | CSASRTGGTYEQYF
TRBJ1-2 | TRBV7-2 | TRBD1 | . | TGTGCCAGCAGCTTAGGGACAGGGAATAACCATGGCTACACCTTC | CASSLGTGNNHGYTF
TRBJ1-5 | TRBV7-9 | TRBD1 | . | TGTGCCAGCAGCTTAGGACAGGGGATTAGCAATCAGCCCCAGCATTTT | CASSLGQGISNQPQHF
TRBJ1-1 | TRBV5-4 | TRBD1 | . | TGTGCCAGCAGCACTGGACAGGGGGACACTGAAGCTTTCTTT | CASSTGQGDTEAFF
TRBJ2-7 | TRBV11-2 | TRBD1 | . | TGTGCCAGCAGCCCGGACAGGGGGCTAATTGAGCAGTACTTC | CASSPDRGLIEQYF
TRBJ1-1 | TRBV9 | . | . | TGTGCCAGCAGCACCCAGGGCGGCACTGAAGCTTTCTTT | CASSTQGGTEAFF
TRBJ2-3 | TRBV4-2 | TRBD2 | . | TGTGCCAGCAGCCACGGAAACTCGGGACTAGCGGGGGGCACAGATACGCAGTATTTT | CASSHGNSGLAGGTDTQYF
TRBJ2-1 | TRBV7-2 | TRBD2 | . | TGTGCCAGCAGCGGTCGGGGGGGGAAGGGTGAGCAGTTCTTC | CASSGRGGKGEQFF
TRBJ1-4 | TRBV2 | . | . | TGTGCCAGCAGCACCGGGAGGGGTGGTGAAAAACTGTTTTTT | CASSTGRGGEKLFF
TRBJ2-2 | TRBV28 | . | . | TGTGCCAGCAGCTACACCGGGGAGCTGTTTTTT | CASSYTGELFF
TRBJ1-6 | TRBV28 | TRBD1 | . | TGTGCCAGCAGTTTCCCCGGGACAGGGGGTGGTTCACCCCTCCACTTT | CASSFPGTGGGSPLHF
TRBJ2-1 | TRBV7-6 | . | . | TGTGCCAGCAGCTCGACTTCTAGCTCCTACAATGAGCAGTTCTTC | CASSSTSSSYNEQFF
TRBJ2-5 | TRBV5-4 | TRBD1 | . | TGTGCCAGCAGCTTGGCCGGGACAGGGGGAGAGACCCAGTACTTC | CASSLAGTGGETQYF
TRBJ1-1 | TRBV7-2 | . | few | TGTGCCAGCAGCTTACAACAGGGTGGCACTGAAGCTTTCTTT | CASSLQQGGTEAFF
TRBJ1-1 | TRBV29-1 | . | . | TGCAGCGTTGAAGGCGGGGGGAACACTGAAGCTTTCTTT | CSVEGGGNTEAFF
TRBJ2-2 | TRBV6-1 | . | . | TGTGCCAGCAGTGAAGCAGCCCAAACCAGGGAGCTGTTTTTT | CASSEAAQTRELFF
TRBJ1-5 | TRBV21-1 | . | . | TGTGCCAGCAGCAAAGATGCGGGCTCCGATAGCAATCAGCCCCAGCATTTT | CASSKDAGSDSNQPQHF
TRBJ1-2 | TRBV6-5 | . | . | TGTGCCAGCAGTTCGGACACCACGCACGGATACACCTTC | CASSSDTTHGYTF
TRBJ2-7 | TRBV28 | . | once | TGTGCCAGCATGGGCATATTACCCTACGAGCAGTACTTC | CASMGILPYEQYF
TRBJ1-1 | TRBV5-1 | TRBD1 | . | TGCGCCAGCAGCTCAGCCACTTCCGGGACAGCTGAAGCTTTCTTT | CASSSATSGTAEAFF
TRBJ2-3 | TRBV23-1 | TRBD2 | . | TGCGCCAGCCGGGGGGAAAAGCGGGAGTGCGCAGATACGCAGTATTTT | CASRGEKRECADTQYF
TRBJ1-2 | TRBV28 | . | . | TGTGCCAGCAAACGGGGAGGCAGGAACTATGGCTACACCTTC | CASKRGGRNYGYTF
TRBJ1-5 | TRBV7-9 | . | . | TGTGCCAGCAGCTTAGAAGGGGGAGTGGGGCCCCAGCATTTT | CASSLEGGVGPQHF
TRBJ1-1 | TRBV2 | TRBD1 | . | TGTGCCAGCAGTGTTCAGGGGGTGGGGTTGGCTTTCTTT | CASSVQGVGLAFF
TRBJ1-1 | TRBV2 | TRBD1 | . | TGTGCCAGCGGGACAGGGGGCCTCATGAACACTGAAGCTTTCTTT | CASGTGGLMNTEAFF
TRBJ1-2 | TRBV6-2/TRBV6-3 | TRBD1 | . | TGTGCCAGCAGATACCGGGACAGTGTCTTCTCGAGCTACACCTTC | CASRYRDSVFSSYTF
TRBJ1-1 | TRBV11-2 | TRBD1 | . | TGTGCCAGCAGCCTGCCTGATCTGGACAGGGATATGGAGGCTGAAGCTTTCTTT | CASSLPDLDRDMEAEAFF
TRBJ2-5 | TRBV6-2/TRBV6-3 | . | . | TGTGCCAGCAGTACCCGACTACGATTGGACTTC | CASSTRLRLDF
TRBJ1-4 | TRBV11-2 | TRBD1 | . | TGTGCCAGCAGTACCTACAGGGGGCGCATTAACGAAAAACTGTTTTTT | CASSTYRGRINEKLFF
TRBJ1-1 | TRBV6-5 | . | . | TGTGCCAGCAGTTACTCTGAGGGGAACACTGAAGCTTTCTTT | CASSYSEGNTEAFF
TRBJ1-4 | TRBV6-5 | . | . | TGTGCCAGCAGTTACTCGGAGGGTAGTGGCGAAAAACTGTTTTTT | CASSYSEGSGEKLFF
TRBJ1-4 | TRBV6-5 | TRBD1 | . | TGCGCCAGCAGGAGACAGGGTGGCGAAAAACTGTTTTTT | CASRRQGGEKLFF
TRBJ2-1 | TRBV7-2 | . | . | TGTGCCAGCAGCTCGGGGTCGAATGAGCAGTTCTTC | CASSSGSNEQFF
TRBJ1-2 | TRBV10-3 | TRBD1 | . | TGTGCCATCAGTGAGTCTAGGGGGCGGGGAGGCTACACCTTC | CAISESRGRGGYTF
TRBJ1-2 | TRBV9 | TRBD1 | . | TGTGCCAGCAGCGTTTTAGAAGGACCCGCGAACCCCCAGAAGGACAGGGGGGGAGGCTACACCTTC | CASSVLEGPANPQKDRGGGYTF
TRBJ1-1 | TRBV6-4 | . | once | TGTGCCAGCAGTGACCGGGGTGGAAACACTGAAGCTTTCTTT | CASSDRGGNTEAFF
TRBJ2-2 | TRBV19 | TRBD1 | . | TGTGCCACCAAACAGGGGACCGGGGAGCTGTTTTTT | CATKQGTGELFF